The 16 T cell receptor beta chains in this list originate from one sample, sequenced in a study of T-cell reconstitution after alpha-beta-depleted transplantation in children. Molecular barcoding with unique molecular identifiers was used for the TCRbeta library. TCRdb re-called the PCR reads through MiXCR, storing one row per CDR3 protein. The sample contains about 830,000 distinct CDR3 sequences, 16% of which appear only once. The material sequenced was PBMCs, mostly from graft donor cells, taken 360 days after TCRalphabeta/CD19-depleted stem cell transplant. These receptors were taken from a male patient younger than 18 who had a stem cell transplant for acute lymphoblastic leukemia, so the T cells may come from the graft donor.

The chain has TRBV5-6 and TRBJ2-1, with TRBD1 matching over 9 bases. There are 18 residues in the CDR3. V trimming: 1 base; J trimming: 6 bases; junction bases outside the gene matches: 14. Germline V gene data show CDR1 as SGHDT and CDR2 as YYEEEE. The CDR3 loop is CASSLTYRTGDYRNEQFF. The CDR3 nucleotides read TGTGCCAGCAGCTTGACATACCGGACAGGGGACTACCGCAATGAGCAGTTCTTC. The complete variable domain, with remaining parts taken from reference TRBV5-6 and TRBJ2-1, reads DAGVTQSPTHLIKTRGQQVTLRCSPKSGHDTVSWYQQALGQGPQFIFQYYEEEERQRGNFPDRFSGHQFPNYSSELNVNALLLGDSALYLCASSLTYRTGDYRNEQFFGPGTRLTVL.

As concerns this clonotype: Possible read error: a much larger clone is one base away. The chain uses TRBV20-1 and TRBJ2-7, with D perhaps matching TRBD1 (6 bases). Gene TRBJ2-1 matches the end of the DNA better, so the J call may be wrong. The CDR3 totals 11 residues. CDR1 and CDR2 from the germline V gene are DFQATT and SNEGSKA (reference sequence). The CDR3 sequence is CSALRGDEQFF. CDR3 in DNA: TGCAGTGCTCTCAGGGGCGACGAGCAGTTCTTC.

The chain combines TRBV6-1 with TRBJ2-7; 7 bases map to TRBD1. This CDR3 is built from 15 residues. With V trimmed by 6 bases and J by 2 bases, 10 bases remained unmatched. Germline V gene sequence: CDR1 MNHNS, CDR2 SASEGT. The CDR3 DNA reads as TGTGCCAGCAGCAAAGACCGACAGGGCACCTACGAGCAGTACTTC. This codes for CASSKDRQGTYEQYF.

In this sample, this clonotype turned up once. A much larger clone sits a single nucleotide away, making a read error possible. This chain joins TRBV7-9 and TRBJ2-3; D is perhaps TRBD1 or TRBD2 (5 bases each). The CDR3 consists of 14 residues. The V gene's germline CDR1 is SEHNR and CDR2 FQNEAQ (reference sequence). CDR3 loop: CASSFGANTDTQFF. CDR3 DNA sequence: TGTGCCAGCAGCTTCGGGGCGAACACAGATACGCAGTTTTTT.

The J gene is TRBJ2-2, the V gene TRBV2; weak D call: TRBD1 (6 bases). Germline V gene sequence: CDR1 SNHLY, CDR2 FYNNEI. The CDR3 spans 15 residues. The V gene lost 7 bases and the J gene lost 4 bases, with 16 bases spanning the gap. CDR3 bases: TGTGCCAGCAACGTAGGGCAGGGGACCACCGGGGAGCTGTTTTTT. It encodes CASNVGQGTTGELFF.

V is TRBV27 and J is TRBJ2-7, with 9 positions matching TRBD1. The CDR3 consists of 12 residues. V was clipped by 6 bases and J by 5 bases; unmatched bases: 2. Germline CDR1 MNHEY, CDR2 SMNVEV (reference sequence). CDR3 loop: CASSTGGHEQYF. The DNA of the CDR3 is TGTGCCAGCAGCACAGGGGGCCACGAGCAGTACTTC.

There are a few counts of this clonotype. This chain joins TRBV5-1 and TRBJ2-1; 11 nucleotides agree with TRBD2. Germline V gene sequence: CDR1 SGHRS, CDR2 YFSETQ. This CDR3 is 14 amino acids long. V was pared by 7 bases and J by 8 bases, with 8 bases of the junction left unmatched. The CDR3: CASHFGSGRDEQFF. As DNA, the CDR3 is TGCGCCAGCCACTTTGGTAGCGGGAGGGATGAGCAGTTCTTC. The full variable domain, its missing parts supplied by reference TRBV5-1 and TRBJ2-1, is KAGVTQTPRYLIKTRGQQVTLSCSPISGHRSVSWYQQTPGQGLQFLFEYFSETQRNKGNFPGRFSGRQFSNSRSEMNVSTLELGDSALYLCASHFGSGRDEQFFGPGTRLTVL.

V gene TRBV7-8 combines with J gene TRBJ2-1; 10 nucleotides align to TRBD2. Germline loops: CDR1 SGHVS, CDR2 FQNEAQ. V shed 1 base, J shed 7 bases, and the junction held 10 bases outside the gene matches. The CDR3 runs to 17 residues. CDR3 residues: CASSLGGLAGVPNEQFF. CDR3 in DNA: TGTGCCAGCAGCTTAGGTGGTCTAGCGGGAGTACCAAATGAGCAGTTCTTC.

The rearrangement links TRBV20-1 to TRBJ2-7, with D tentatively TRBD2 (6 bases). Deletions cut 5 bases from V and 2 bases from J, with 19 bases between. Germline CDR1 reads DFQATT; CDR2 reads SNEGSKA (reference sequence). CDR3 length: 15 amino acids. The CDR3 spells CSALPWGRTPYEQYF. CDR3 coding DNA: TGCAGTGCTCTTCCTTGGGGGAGGACCCCCTACGAGCAGTACTTC.

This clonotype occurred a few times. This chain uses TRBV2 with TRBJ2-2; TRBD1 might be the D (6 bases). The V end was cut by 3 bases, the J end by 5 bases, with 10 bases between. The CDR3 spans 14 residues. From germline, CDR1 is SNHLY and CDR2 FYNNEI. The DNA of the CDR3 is TGTGCCAGCAGTGAGCAGGGGCGGACCGGGGAGCTGTTTTTT. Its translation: CASSEQGRTGELFF.

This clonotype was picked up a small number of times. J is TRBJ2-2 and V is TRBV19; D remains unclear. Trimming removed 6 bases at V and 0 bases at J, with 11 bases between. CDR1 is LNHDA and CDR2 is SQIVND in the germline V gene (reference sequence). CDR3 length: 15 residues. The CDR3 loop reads CASRGIVSNTGELFF. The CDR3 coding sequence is TGTGCCAGTAGGGGGATCGTGTCGAACACCGGGGAGCTGTTTTTT.

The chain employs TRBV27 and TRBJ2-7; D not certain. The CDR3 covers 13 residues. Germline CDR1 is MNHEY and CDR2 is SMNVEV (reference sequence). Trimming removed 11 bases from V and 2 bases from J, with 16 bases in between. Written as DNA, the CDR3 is TGTGCCCCGAACCCTACTGGAGCCTACGAGCAGTACTTC. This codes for CAPNPTGAYEQYF.

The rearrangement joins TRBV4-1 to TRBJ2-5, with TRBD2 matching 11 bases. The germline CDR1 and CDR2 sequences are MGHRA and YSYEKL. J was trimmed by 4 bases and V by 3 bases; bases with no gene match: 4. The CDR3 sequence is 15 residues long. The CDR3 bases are TGCGCCAGCAGCCACCTAGCGGGAGGCCTAGAGACCCAGTACTTC. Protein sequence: CASSHLAGGLETQYF.

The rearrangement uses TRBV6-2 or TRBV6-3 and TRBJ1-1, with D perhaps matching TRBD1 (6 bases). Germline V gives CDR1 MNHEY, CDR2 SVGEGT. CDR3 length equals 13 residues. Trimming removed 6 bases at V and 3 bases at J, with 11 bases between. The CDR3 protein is CASRPQGYTEAFF. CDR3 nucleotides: TGTGCCAGCAGGCCACAGGGTTACACTGAAGCTTTCTTT.

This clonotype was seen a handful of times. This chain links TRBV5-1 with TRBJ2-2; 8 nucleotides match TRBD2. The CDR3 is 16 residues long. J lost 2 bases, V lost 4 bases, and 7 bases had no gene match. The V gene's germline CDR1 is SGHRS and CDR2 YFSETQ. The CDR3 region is CASSTGRTSNTGELFF. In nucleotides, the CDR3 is TGCGCCAGCAGCACTGGAAGGACTAGCAACACCGGGGAGCTGTTTTTT.

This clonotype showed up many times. Written as DNA, the CDR3 is TGCAGTGCTAGAGACACTATTTGGGGGGGAGAGCAGTTCTTC. It specifies CSARDTIWGGEQFF. The V call is TRBV20-1, the J call TRBJ2-1, with 7 bases identical to TRBD2. Germline values: CDR1 DFQATT, CDR2 SNEGSKA (reference sequence). V was pared by 0 bases and J by 10 bases, with 9 bases of the junction left unmatched. The CDR3 extends over 14 amino acids.